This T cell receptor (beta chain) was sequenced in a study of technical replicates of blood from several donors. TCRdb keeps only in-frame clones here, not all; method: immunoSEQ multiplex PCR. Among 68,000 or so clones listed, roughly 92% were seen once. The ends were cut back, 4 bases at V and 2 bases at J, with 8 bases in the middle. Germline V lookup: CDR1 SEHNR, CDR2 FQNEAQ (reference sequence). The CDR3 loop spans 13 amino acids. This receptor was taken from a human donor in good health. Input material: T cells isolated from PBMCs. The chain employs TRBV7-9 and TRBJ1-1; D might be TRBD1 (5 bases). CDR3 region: CASSWDFNTEAFF. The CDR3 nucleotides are TGTGCCAGCAGCTGGGACTTCAACACTGAAGCTTTCTTT.